A single sample is the source of the 10 T cell receptor beta chains below, sequenced in a study of spatial heterogeneity in lung cancer. TCRdb passed the 5' RACE reads through MiXCR, listing each CDR3 protein once. The sample has about 12,000 distinct CDR3 sequences, around 4% seen once. Noted time point: sample taken at primary tumor resection. TCRs were sequenced from unsorted whole RNA of tumor, nontumor lung or PBMC. Sequencing used PBMCs, obtained at surgery. The receptors come from a male donor with early-stage non-small cell lung cancer.

This clonotype was picked up many times. This beta chain lies outside the target of a library built for alpha chains; its clone size means little. The chain couples TRBV2 to TRBJ2-2; D gene ambiguous. Germline V gives CDR1 SNHLY, CDR2 FYNNEI. The CDR3 length is 12 residues. V was clipped by 5 bases and J by 3 bases, with 4 bases between them. CDR3 sequence (DNA): TGTGCCAGCAGTAGGGACACCGGGGAGCTGTTTTTT. Residues: CASSRDTGELFF.

The table lists this clonotype with many counts. Little can be read into the size of this beta chain, an off-target read in a library designed for alpha chains. This chain joins TRBV28 and TRBJ2-1, with 11 bases lining up with TRBD1. Germline lookup yields CDR1 MDHEN and CDR2 SYDVKM. J was trimmed by 3 bases and V by 8 bases; bases with no gene match: 3. The CDR3 is 14 residues long. CDR3 nucleotides: TGTGCCAGCTTTGGGACAGGGGGCTACAATGAGCAGTTCTTC. It codes for CASFGTGGYNEQFF.

This clonotype is large within its sample. The library was designed around alpha chains, so this beta chain is a stray read whose abundance carries little weight. The CDR3 protein is CASSLTSSGARDTQYF. The CDR3, as DNA: TGTGCCAGCAGCCTCACCTCTAGCGGGGCCCGAGATACGCAGTATTTT. This chain joins TRBV4-2 and TRBJ2-3; 9 nucleotides line up with TRBD2. The germline V gene encodes CDR1 LGHNA and CDR2 YNFKEQ. The J segment lost 5 bases and the V segment lost 4 bases, leaving 10 bases of the junction unmatched. There are 16 residues in the CDR3.

The sample holds many counts of this clonotype. The library was built for alpha chains, so this beta chain is an off-target read and its size means little. The chain links TRBV7-6 to TRBJ2-1, with D unresolved. Per the germline V gene, CDR1 is SGHVS and CDR2 is FNYEAQ. Trimming took off 4 bases at V and 8 bases at J, with 9 bases between the two ends. This CDR3 is 12 amino acids long. CDR3 sequence reads: CASSSPPDEQFF. The DNA of the CDR3 is TGTGCCAGCAGCTCCCCACCGGATGAGCAGTTCTTC.

This clonotype was counted at least ten times. This beta chain appears as a stray read in a library generated for alpha chains; its size is not informative. This chain uses TRBV5-1 with TRBJ2-2; D uncertain. V dropped 1 base and J dropped 6 bases, with 13 bases sitting between them. The CDR3 totals 15 residues. Per germline, CDR1 SGHRS and CDR2 YFSETQ. The CDR3: CASSLNGPQSGELFF. The CDR3 nucleotides read TGCGCCAGCAGCTTGAACGGCCCCCAGTCCGGGGAGCTGTTTTTT.

This clonotype was detected ten times or more. Within a library made for alpha chains, this beta chain is off target, and its count is uninformative. The V and J genes are TRBV6-5 and TRBJ2-1, with D perhaps matching TRBD1 (7 bases). The ends were cut back, 1 base at V and 2 bases at J, with 15 bases in the middle. CDR3 length equals 17 residues. Germline-derived CDR1 and CDR2 are MNHEY and SVGAGI. In DNA form, the CDR3 reads TGTGCCAGCAGTTACTTAGTAGGAGGGGGCACCTACAATGAGCAGTTCTTC. Residues: CASSYLVGGGTYNEQFF.

A few counts support this clonotype. This beta chain turned up in a library designed for alpha chains; as an off-target read, its abundance says little. The rearrangement links TRBV16 to TRBJ2-2; TRBD1 matches at 11 bases. Germline CDR1 KGHSY, CDR2 FQNENV. V lost 4 bases to trimming and J lost 2 bases; unmatched junction nucleotides: 6. The CDR3 runs 17 residues. The CDR3 bases are TGTGCCAGCAGCCTCGGACAGGGGGCTCCAAACACCGGGGAGCTGTTTTTT. As protein: CASSLGQGAPNTGELFF.

This clonotype was detected ten times or more. As an off-target read in a library built for alpha chains, this beta chain has a frequency of little significance. The J gene is TRBJ2-7, the V gene TRBV29-1; possible D gene TRBD2, 6 bases. V shed 5 bases and J shed 5 bases, with 16 bases lying between them. This CDR3 comprises 13 residues. Looked up from germline, CDR1 is SQVTM and CDR2 is ANQGSEA. The CDR3 DNA reads TGCAGCGTTTACCGGGAATGGGGGGACGAGCAGTACTTC. It is translated as CSVYREWGDEQYF.

This clonotype occurred many times. Within a library made for alpha chains, this beta chain is off target, and its count is uninformative. The chain uses TRBV5-5 and TRBJ1-5, with D maybe TRBD1 (6 bases). The V and J ends lost 2 bases and 7 bases respectively, with 13 bases between them. CDR3 length: 14 residues. Per the germline V gene, CDR1 is SGHKS and CDR2 is YYEKEE (reference sequence). The CDR3 DNA is TGTGCCAGCAGCTTCAGTCTCGGGGGCCAGCCCCAGCATTTT. Encoded protein: CASSFSLGGQPQHF.

This clonotype was counted at least ten times. This beta chain is a stray sequence in a library constructed for alpha chains; its clone size is not meaningful. The chain links TRBV7-9 to TRBJ2-1; no reliable D call. Trimming removed 1 base at V and 0 bases at J, with 16 bases between. This CDR3 is 18 amino acids long. Germline V gene data show CDR1 as SEHNR and CDR2 as FQNEAQ (reference sequence). The CDR3 bases are TGTGCCAGCAGCTTAGAGACCGCTTTCCCTAACTCCTACAATGAGCAGTTCTTC. Amino acid sequence: CASSLETAFPNSYNEQFF.